This is a list of T cell receptor beta chains from one sample in a study of T cell responses to AZD1222 COVID-19 vaccine. Assay: immunoSEQ multiplex PCR; the TCRdb copy retains only in-frame clones and omits some. The table includes roughly 78,000 clones, about 84% detected once. Sequencing was performed on peripheral blood, taken on day 0 of AZD1222 vaccination. The receptors stem from an adult in good health. The conserved cysteine and the conserved F or W are not part of the CDR3 here. Expanded clones are given a class, and other clones once, few, many or no size at all.

TRBV5-8	few	TRBJ1-5	ASSFQGAQPQH
TRBV6-1	.	TRBJ1-1	ASSEVNTEAF
TRBV4-2	.	TRBJ2-2	ASSQDLAGTGELF
TRBV7-3	.	TRBJ1-1	ASSLMGPGTEAF
TRBV19	.	TRBJ1-6	ASSSPDRNSPLH
TRBV30	.	TRBJ1-2	AWELTRVSYT
TRBV5-1	.	TRBJ2-1	ASSTSGTGGRNEQF
TRBV12-3/TRBV12-4	.	TRBJ1-2	ASSLGGGYT
TRBV19	few	TRBJ1-1	ASSVWTENTEAF
TRBV4-3	.	TRBJ1-2	ASSQEVNRGMDGYT
TRBV25-1	.	TRBJ1-2	ASSEYSEGNYGYT